These T cell receptor beta chains were read from a single sample in a study of neoadjuvant anti-PD-1 for oral cavity cancer. Libraries were prepared by immunoSEQ multiplex PCR; TCRdb keeps only in-frame clonotypes and omits some of them. Altogether under 13,000 clones are present, 40% to 65% being singletons, with the ten largest covering around a quarter. The source material was tumor tissue, sampled before nivolumab (anti-PD-1) treatment. These receptors all stem from a person aged 35-79 years with oral cavity squamous cell carcinoma. CDR3s include the opening cysteine and the closing phenylalanine or tryptophan. A D gene is named only where the DNA matches it firmly. Size values are once, few and many counts, or a class for expanded clones, and some rows have none.

TRBJ1-4,13,-,TRBV2,-,CASSRTTNEKLFF,TGTGCCAGCAGTCGTACAACTAATGAAAAACTGTTTTTT
TRBJ2-7,16,-,TRBV5-1,-,CASSSGIGHLSYEQYF,TGCGCCAGCAGCTCTGGCATCGGGCACCTATCCTACGAGCAGTACTTC
TRBJ2-1,17,-,TRBV7-2,-,CASSLGGPRMSYNEQFF,TGTGCCAGCAGCTTAGGAGGCCCTAGAATGAGCTACAATGAGCAGTTCTTC
TRBJ1-1,14,-,TRBV6-5,-,CASSYVTANTEAFF,TGTGCCAGCAGTTACGTGACAGCTAACACTGAAGCTTTCTTT
TRBJ2-1,20,TRBD1,TRBV12-5,-,CASGLVPVAWGTGYYNEQFF,TGTGCTAGTGGTTTGGTACCGGTAGCTTGGGGGACAGGGTACTACAATGAGCAGTTCTTC
TRBJ1-1,15,TRBD1,TRBV7-2,few,CASSLTGLGNTEAFF,TGTGCCAGCAGCTTGACAGGGCTGGGGAACACTGAAGCTTTCTTT
TRBJ2-6,14,-,TRBV9,few,CASSGHSGANVLTF,TGTGCCAGCAGCGGACACTCTGGGGCCAACGTCCTGACTTTC
TRBJ2-7,12,TRBD1,TRBV7-2,-,CASSPGQGEQYF,TGTGCCAGCAGCCCCGGACAGGGCGAGCAGTACTTC
TRBJ2-1,15,TRBD2,TRBV30,few,CAWSVAGGVMNEQFF,TGTGCCTGGAGCGTAGCGGGGGGGGTGATGAATGAGCAGTTCTTC
TRBJ2-7,15,-,TRBV7-7,-,CASSLGPGGVHEQYF,TGTGCCAGCAGCTTAGGCCCCGGAGGGGTCCACGAGCAGTACTTC
TRBJ1-3,14,-,TRBV6-6,-,CASSLQGTGNTIYF,TGTGCCAGCAGCCTACAGGGTACTGGAAACACCATATATTTT
TRBJ2-5,15,TRBD2,TRBV10-3,-,CAISWTSGGRETQYF,TGTGCCATCAGTTGGACTAGCGGGGGTCGGGAGACCCAGTACTTC
TRBJ1-1,15,TRBD1,TRBV2,few,CASSSNRGLNTEAFF,TGTGCCAGCAGCTCAAACAGGGGATTGAACACTGAAGCTTTCTTT
TRBJ1-2,12,-,TRBV5-1,once,CASSTGTLGYTF,TGCGCCAGCAGCACCGGGACACTTGGCTACACCTTC
TRBJ1-5,15,TRBD1,TRBV19,-,CASRNRGHGNQPQHF,TGTGCCAGTAGAAACAGGGGGCACGGCAATCAGCCCCAGCATTTT
TRBJ2-7,12,-,TRBV7-6,-,CASSQGGYEQYF,TGTGCCAGCAGCCAGGGGGGCTACGAGCAGTACTTC
TRBJ2-7,14,TRBD1,TRBV7-9,-,CASSPGQGNYEQYF,TGTGCCAGCAGCCCCGGACAGGGAAATTACGAGCAGTACTTC
TRBJ2-1,16,-,TRBV6-4,few,CASRLNEGGNYNEQFF,TGTGCCAGCAGGCTAAATGAGGGGGGGAACTACAATGAGCAGTTCTTC
TRBJ1-5,15,TRBD1,TRBV7-6,-,CASSLGTGGNQPQHF,TGTGCCAGCAGCCTGGGGACAGGGGGTAATCAGCCCCAGCATTTT
TRBJ1-5,16,-,TRBV21-1,few,CASSFPGTGEDQPQHF,TGTGCCAGCAGCTTCCCTGGGACAGGGGAGGATCAGCCCCAGCATTTT
TRBJ1-5,15,-,TRBV6-5,medium-sized,CASSYRVGGNQPQHF,TGTGCCAGCAGTTACAGGGTCGGGGGCAATCAGCCCCAGCATTTT
TRBJ1-1,13,-,TRBV5-5,-,CASSPGIRGEAFF,TGTGCCAGCAGCCCAGGGATCAGGGGTGAAGCTTTCTTT
TRBJ1-2,13,-,TRBV5-1,few,CASSGNRYYGYTF,TGCGCCAGCAGCGGGAACAGATACTATGGCTACACCTTC
TRBJ1-4,16,TRBD1,TRBV4-2,few,CASSQEEGQGHEKLFF,TGTGCCAGCAGCCAAGAGGAGGGACAGGGACATGAAAAACTGTTTTTT
TRBJ1-1,13,-,TRBV7-9,-,CASSLAVDTEAFF,TGTGCCAGCAGCTTGGCAGTAGACACTGAAGCTTTCTTT
TRBJ1-3,15,TRBD1,TRBV19,once,CASSHAGGFGNTIYF,TGTGCCAGTAGCCACGCAGGGGGCTTTGGAAACACCATATATTTT
TRBJ1-5,16,-,TRBV19,few,CASSTLTRYSNQPQHF,TGTGCCAGTAGTACGTTGACAAGATATAGCAATCAGCCCCAGCATTTT
TRBJ1-1,15,-,TRBV5-4,-,CASSLDGTRNTEAFF,TGTGCCAGCAGCTTGGATGGCACACGGAACACTGAAGCTTTCTTT
TRBJ1-6,16,-,TRBV10-3,few,CATLDPGSSYNSPLHF,TGTGCCACTTTAGATCCAGGGAGCTCCTATAATTCACCCCTCCACTTT
TRBJ1-4,15,-,TRBV5-1,-,CASSLEGQGNEKLFF,TGCGCCAGCAGCTTAGAAGGGCAGGGGAATGAAAAACTGTTTTTT
TRBJ2-7,18,TRBD2,TRBV4-1,large,CASSQMTSGGAKAYEQYF,TGCGCCAGCAGCCAGATGACTAGCGGGGGGGCGAAAGCCTACGAGCAGTACTTC
TRBJ2-7,13,-,TRBV27,once,CASSLDLKYEQYF,TGTGCCAGCAGTTTAGATTTGAAGTACGAGCAGTACTTC
TRBJ1-4,14,TRBD1,TRBV27,-,CASSRQGGNEKLFF,TGTGCCAGCAGTAGACAGGGAGGTAATGAAAAACTGTTTTTT
TRBJ2-1,19,TRBD2,TRBV11-3,-,CASSAGLAGGPNARHEQFF,TGTGCCAGCAGCGCAGGACTAGCGGGGGGGCCTAATGCGCGTCATGAGCAGTTCTTC
TRBJ2-7,13,TRBD1,TRBV7-6,-,CASSRDRGLEQYF,TGTGCCAGCAGCAGGGACAGGGGTCTAGAGCAGTACTTC
TRBJ1-5,15,TRBD1,TRBV7-8,few,CASSWGDREDQPQHF,TGTGCCAGCAGCTGGGGGGACAGGGAAGATCAGCCCCAGCATTTT
TRBJ1-1,13,-,TRBV7-2,few,CASTNYRNTEAFF,TGTGCCAGCACCAATTACAGGAACACTGAAGCTTTCTTT
TRBJ2-1,15,TRBD2,TRBV9,-,CASSVAGGPYNEQFF,TGTGCCAGCAGCGTAGCGGGGGGGCCCTACAATGAGCAGTTCTTC
TRBJ1-1,16,-,TRBV29-1,-,CSVEDPFGGVNTEAFF,TGCAGCGTTGAAGACCCCTTCGGGGGAGTTAACACTGAAGCTTTCTTT
TRBJ1-1,14,-,TRBV19,few,CASSLWTGDTEAFF,TGTGCCAGTAGTTTGTGGACTGGGGACACTGAAGCTTTCTTT
TRBJ1-3,15,-,TRBV7-2,-,CASSLVAGSGNTIYF,TGTGCCAGCAGCTTAGTGGCAGGCTCTGGAAACACCATATATTTT
TRBJ1-4,15,-,TRBV6-6,-,CASRTAWFKNEKLFF,TGTGCCAGCAGGACCGCCTGGTTTAAAAATGAAAAACTGTTTTTT
TRBJ2-3,13,-,TRBV4-3,-,CASSSWAGDTQYF,TGCGCCAGCAGCAGCTGGGCCGGAGATACGCAGTATTTT
TRBJ1-1,13,-,TRBV6-1,-,CASSAREYTEAFF,TGTGCCAGCAGCGCGAGGGAATACACTGAAGCTTTCTTT
TRBJ1-2,14,TRBD1,TRBV6-6,few,CASRTGQGDYGYTF,TGTGCCAGCAGGACCGGACAGGGGGACTATGGCTACACCTTC
TRBJ1-2,15,-,TRBV19,-,CASSTLGGGNYGYTF,TGTGCCAGTAGTACCCTCGGCGGCGGCAACTATGGCTACACCTTC
TRBJ2-2,13,-,TRBV4-3,few,CASSQVLTGELFF,TGCGCCAGCAGCCAAGTACTTACCGGGGAGCTGTTTTTT
TRBJ1-4,14,-,TRBV10-3,-,CATRDARADEKLFF,TGTGCCACCAGGGACGCTCGGGCTGATGAAAAACTGTTTTTT
TRBJ1-1,11,-,TRBV7-2,-,CASSQSTEAFF,TGTGCCAGCAGCCAAAGCACTGAAGCTTTCTTT
TRBJ2-7,15,-,TRBV7-2,large,CASSLDRQPSYEQYF,TGTGCCAGCAGCCTAGACCGGCAACCATCCTACGAGCAGTACTTC
TRBJ1-3,15,-,TRBV5-4,-,CASSLGSGSGNTIYF,TGTGCCAGCAGCTTGGGGTCGGGGTCTGGAAACACCATATATTTT
TRBJ2-7,15,TRBD1,TRBV9,once,CASSVVGTGINEQYF,TGTGCCAGCAGCGTAGTCGGGACAGGGATCAACGAGCAGTACTTC
TRBJ2-6,16,-,TRBV7-3,-,CASSLIQGTGANVLTF,TGTGCCAGCAGCTTAATACAGGGAACTGGGGCCAACGTCCTGACTTTC
TRBJ2-5,13,TRBD2,TRBV7-2,few,CASSLTAGETQYF,TGTGCCAGCAGCTTAACAGCGGGGGAGACCCAGTACTTC
TRBJ2-7,13,-,TRBV5-1,-,CASSRGDFHEQYF,TGTGCCAGCAGCCGGGGAGACTTCCACGAGCAGTACTTC